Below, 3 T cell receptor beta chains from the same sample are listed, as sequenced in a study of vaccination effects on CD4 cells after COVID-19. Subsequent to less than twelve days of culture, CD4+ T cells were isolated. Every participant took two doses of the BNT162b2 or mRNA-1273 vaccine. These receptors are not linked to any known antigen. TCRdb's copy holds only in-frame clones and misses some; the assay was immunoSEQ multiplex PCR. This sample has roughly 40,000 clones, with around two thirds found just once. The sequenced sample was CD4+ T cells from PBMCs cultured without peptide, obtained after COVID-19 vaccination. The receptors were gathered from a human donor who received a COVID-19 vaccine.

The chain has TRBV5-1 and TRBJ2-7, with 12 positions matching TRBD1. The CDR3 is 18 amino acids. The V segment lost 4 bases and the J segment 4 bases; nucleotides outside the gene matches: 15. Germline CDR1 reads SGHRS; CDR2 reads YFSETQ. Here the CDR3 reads CASSGTGTGGLRGYEQYF. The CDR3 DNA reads TGCGCCAGCAGCGGAACCGGGACAGGGGGCTTACGGGGGTACGAGCAGTACTTC.

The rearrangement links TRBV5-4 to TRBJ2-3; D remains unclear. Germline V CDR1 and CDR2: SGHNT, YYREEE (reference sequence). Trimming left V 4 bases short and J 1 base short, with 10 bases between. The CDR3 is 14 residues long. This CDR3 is CASSGMGGTDTQYF. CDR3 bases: TGTGCCAGCAGCGGGATGGGCGGCACAGATACGCAGTATTTT.

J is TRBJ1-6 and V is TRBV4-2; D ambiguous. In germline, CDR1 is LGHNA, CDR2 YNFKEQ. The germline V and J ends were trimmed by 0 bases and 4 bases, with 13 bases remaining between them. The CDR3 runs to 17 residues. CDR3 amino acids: CASSQDLAAGYNSPLHF. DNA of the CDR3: TGTGCCAGCAGCCAAGATCTCGCGGCAGGTTATAATTCACCCCTCCACTTT.